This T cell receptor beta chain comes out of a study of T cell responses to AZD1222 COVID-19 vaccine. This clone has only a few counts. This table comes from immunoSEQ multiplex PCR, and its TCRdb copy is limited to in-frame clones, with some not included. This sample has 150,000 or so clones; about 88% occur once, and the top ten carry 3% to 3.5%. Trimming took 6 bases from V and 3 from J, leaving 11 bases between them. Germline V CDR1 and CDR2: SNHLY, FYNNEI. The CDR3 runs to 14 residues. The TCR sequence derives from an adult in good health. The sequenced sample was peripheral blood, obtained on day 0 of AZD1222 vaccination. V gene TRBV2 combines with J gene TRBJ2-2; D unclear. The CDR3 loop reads CASRPERDTGELFF. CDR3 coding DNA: TGTGCCAGCAGGCCCGAACGTGACACCGGGGAGCTGTTTTTT.